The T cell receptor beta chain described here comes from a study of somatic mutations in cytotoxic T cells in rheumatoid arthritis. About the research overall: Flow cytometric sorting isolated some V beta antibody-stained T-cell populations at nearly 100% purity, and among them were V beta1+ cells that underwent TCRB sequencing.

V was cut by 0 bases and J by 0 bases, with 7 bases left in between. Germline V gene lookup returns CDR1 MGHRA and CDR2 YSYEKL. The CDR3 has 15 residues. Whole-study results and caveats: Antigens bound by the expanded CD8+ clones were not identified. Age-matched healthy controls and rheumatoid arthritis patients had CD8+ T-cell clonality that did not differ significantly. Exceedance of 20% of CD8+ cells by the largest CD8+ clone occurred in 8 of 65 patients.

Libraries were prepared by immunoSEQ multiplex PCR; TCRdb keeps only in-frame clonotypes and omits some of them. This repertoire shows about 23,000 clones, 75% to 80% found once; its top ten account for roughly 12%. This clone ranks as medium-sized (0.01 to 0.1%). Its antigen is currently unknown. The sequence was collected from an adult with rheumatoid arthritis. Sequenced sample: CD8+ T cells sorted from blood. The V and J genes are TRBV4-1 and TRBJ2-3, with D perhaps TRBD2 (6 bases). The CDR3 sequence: CASSQDGGSTDTQYF. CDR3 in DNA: TGCGCCAGCAGCCAAGATGGGGGGAGCACAGATACGCAGTATTTT.